A single sample is the source of the 18 T cell receptor beta chains below, sequenced in a study of neurological immune-mediated disorders. One entry per CDR3 protein results from TCRdb running MiXCR on the 5' RACE reads. The sample lists some 100,000 distinct CDR3 sequences, under 15% occurring once. Time point specified: longitudinal time-point 2. The sequencing sample was made of PBMCs. The receptors come from a female donor with HTLV-1-associated myelopathy (HAM/TSP).

This clonotype was recorded many times. The chain is built from TRBV5-1 and TRBJ1-6, with 9 positions matching TRBD1. This CDR3 contains 14 residues. CDR1 and CDR2 (germline): SGHRS, YFSETQ. The ends lost 5 bases at V and 7 bases at J; junction bases unmatched: 4. The CDR3 DNA is TGCGCCAGCAGTTTCGGGACAGGGAATTCACCCCTCCACTTT. Translating gives CASSFGTGNSPLHF.

This clonotype was recorded at least ten times. V gene TRBV5-1 combines with J gene TRBJ2-1, with 8 bases lining up with TRBD2. The CDR3 is 15 residues long. The germline V gene has CDR1 SGHRS and CDR2 YFSETQ. V was clipped by 2 bases and J by 4 bases; unmatched bases: 5. CDR3 sequence (DNA): TGCGCCAGCAGCTTCGGGGGGGTGGGGTACAATGAGCAGTTCTTC. Its translation is CASSFGGVGYNEQFF. Variable domain in full (rest from reference TRBV5-1 and TRBJ2-1): KAGVTQTPRYLIKTRGQQVTLSCSPISGHRSVSWYQQTPGQGLQFLFEYFSETQRNKGNFPGRFSGRQFSNSRSEMNVSTLELGDSALYLCASSFGGVGYNEQFFGPGTRLTVL.

For this clonotype: No conserved phenylalanine or tryptophan is present at the end of the CDR3, so a read error is the likely explanation. The chain couples TRBV7-9 to TRBJ2-3; D is ambiguous. CDR1 is SEHNR and CDR2 is FQNEAQ in the germline V gene (reference sequence). Trimming stripped 7 bases from V and 2 bases from J, with 7 bases between. The length of the CDR3 is 12 residues. The CDR3 DNA is TGTGCCAGCAACTTTCACACAGATACGCAGTATGTT. As protein: CASNFHTDTQYV.

In this sample, this clonotype turned up many times. This chain uses TRBV7-2 with TRBJ1-1; TRBD1 agrees at 7 bases. V gave up 5 bases and J gave up 1 base; unmatched junction bases: 4. From germline, CDR1 is SGHTA and CDR2 FQGNSA. CDR3 length equals 14 residues. The CDR3 here is CASSRDSKNTEAFF. The CDR3 nucleotides are TGTGCCAGCAGCCGGGACAGCAAGAACACTGAAGCTTTCTTT.

There are many counts of this clonotype. The chain uses TRBV20-1 and TRBJ1-1; D unresolved. Trimming cost V 2 bases and J 5 bases, with 9 bases left between them. Germline values: CDR1 DFQATT, CDR2 SNEGSKA (reference sequence). The CDR3 has 12 residues. In nucleotides, the CDR3 is TGCAGTGCTAGAATCCTGGGAACTGAAGCTTTCTTT. Protein product: CSARILGTEAFF.

This clonotype was observed many times. The chain employs TRBV5-5 and TRBJ1-5; D uncertain. Germline V gives CDR1 SGHKS, CDR2 YYEKEE (reference sequence). Trimming pared 0 bases from V and 1 base from J, leaving 8 bases between. This CDR3 region has 15 residues. The CDR3 is CASSLVVPSNQPQHF. The CDR3, as DNA: TGTGCCAGCAGCTTGGTCGTCCCAAGCAATCAGCCCCAGCATTTT.

A remark on this clonotype: At one end, the junction sequence differs from germline, possibly due to a read error. The genes are TRBV5-1 and TRBJ1-1, with D perhaps matching TRBD1 (5 bases). The germline V gene encodes CDR1 SGHRS and CDR2 YFSETQ. The CDR3 covers 14 residues. Here the CDR3 DNA reads TGCGCCAGCAGCTTGACAGGAGGGAACACTAAAGCTTTCTTT. Protein: CASSLTGGNTKAFF.

This clonotype was observed once. This could be a read error, since a much larger clone is one nucleotide away. The rearrangement joins TRBV6-1 to TRBJ1-1; tentatively, D is TRBD1 (5 bases). Germline loops: CDR1 MNHNS, CDR2 SASEGT. V was cut by 2 bases and J by 10 bases, with 17 bases left in between. The CDR3 runs 14 residues. The CDR3 sequence is CASSEQDTIIPAFF. The CDR3 region has the DNA TGTGCCAGCAGTGAACAGGACACCATTATACCAGCTTTCTTT.

This clonotype came up a few times. This rearrangement joins TRBV7-6 to TRBJ2-3, with 8 bases lining up with TRBD1. With 5 bases clipped from V and 0 bases from J, the junction kept 16 bases outside the gene matches. Germline values: CDR1 SGHVS, CDR2 FNYEAQ. The CDR3 extends over 19 amino acids. In nucleotides, the CDR3 is TGTGCCAGCAGCATAGGCCTGGGTCCAGGGGGCGAGAGCACAGATACGCAGTATTTT. This codes for CASSIGLGPGGESTDTQYF. The full variable domain, rest sourced from reference TRBV7-6 and TRBJ2-3, is GAGVSQSPRYKVTKRGQDVALRCDPISGHVSLYWYRQALGQGPEFLTYFNYEAQQDKSGLPNDRFSAERPEGSISTLTIQRTEQRDSAMYRCASSIGLGPGGESTDTQYFGPGTRLTVL.

This clonotype has at least ten counts. V and J are TRBV5-1 and TRBJ2-2; TRBD1 agrees at 12 bases. Trimming at V came to 3 bases and at J to 6 bases, leaving 9 bases not matched to a gene. CDR1 and CDR2 from the germline V gene are SGHRS and YFSETQ. This CDR3 comprises 17 residues. CDR3 DNA: TGCGCCAGCAGCTGGGACAGGGGGCGTAATGTCCCCGGGGAGCTGTTTTTT. It encodes CASSWDRGRNVPGELFF.

To note about this clonotype: One end of the junction varies from germline; a read error may be responsible. This chain connects TRBV6-1 to TRBJ2-1; D is possibly TRBD1 (6 bases). Germline V gives CDR1 MNHNS, CDR2 SASEGT. This CDR3 is built from 15 residues. CDR3: CVSWVGTTSYNEQFF. The CDR3 DNA is TGTGTCAGCTGGGTGGGGACAACGTCCTACAATGAGCAGTTCTTC.

This clonotype came up many times. V usage is TRBV12-5 and J usage is TRBJ2-1; TRBD2 matches at 8 bases. The CDR3 is made up of 16 amino acids. J gave up 6 bases and V 0 bases, and 7 bases lay outside the gene matches. Germline CDR1 and CDR2: LGHNT and FRNRAP. The CDR3: CASGLVQASGRNEQFF. DNA for the CDR3: TGTGCTAGTGGTTTGGTACAGGCTAGCGGGCGCAATGAGCAGTTCTTC.

This clonotype has at least ten counts. The CDR3: CAISESWGGGYGYTF. CDR3 nucleotides: TGTGCCATCAGTGAGTCTTGGGGAGGCGGCTATGGCTACACCTTC. V and J are TRBV10-3 and TRBJ1-2; no firm D call. Per germline, CDR1 ENHRY and CDR2 SYGVKD. Trimming left V 0 bases short and J 4 bases short, with 12 bases between. The CDR3 covers 15 residues.

This clonotype has ten or more counts. J is TRBJ2-3 and V is TRBV27; 14 nucleotides agree with TRBD2. This CDR3 region has 17 residues. Germline CDR1 MNHEY, CDR2 SMNVEV (reference sequence). Trimming cost V 6 bases and J 2 bases; bases outside gene matches: 7. The CDR3 region has the DNA TGTGCCAGCAGGCGCAGACTAGCGGGGGGGAACACAGATACGCAGTATTTT. The encoded protein is CASRRRLAGGNTDTQYF.

There are many counts of this clonotype. J is TRBJ2-7 and V is TRBV20-1; D is perhaps TRBD1 (5 bases). Germline CDR1 DFQATT, CDR2 SNEGSKA (reference sequence). The CDR3 loop spans 12 amino acids. Between the trimmed V and J ends, which lost 4 bases and 4 bases, there was a span of 11 bases. Written as DNA, the CDR3 is TGCAGTGCTACACAGGATGGATACGAGCAGTACTTC. Its translation is CSATQDGYEQYF.

This clonotype has ten or more counts. The chain links TRBV18 to TRBJ1-5; a weak D match, TRBD1 (5 bases). CDR3 length: 14 amino acids. V was shortened by 3 bases and J by 6 bases, with 12 bases between the two germline ends. Per germline, CDR1 KGHSH and CDR2 LQKENI. This CDR3 reads CASSPNLGGQPQHF. The CDR3 nucleotides are TGTGCCAGCTCACCGAACCTGGGGGGTCAGCCCCAGCATTTT.

Many counts were recorded for this clonotype. This chain joins TRBV7-9 and TRBJ1-4; D might be TRBD1 (6 bases). CDR3 size: 18 residues. Trimming removed 2 bases from V and 0 bases from J, with 16 bases in between. The germline gives CDR1 SEHNR, CDR2 FQNEAQ (reference sequence). DNA of the CDR3: TGTGCCAGCAGCTTACCCCGCGGGGGCCCCTCAACTAATGAAAAACTGTTTTTT. Translating gives CASSLPRGGPSTNEKLFF.

This clonotype was counted at least ten times. The gene calls are TRBV5-6 and TRBJ1-1; D is possibly TRBD1 (6 bases). The CDR3 loop spans 19 amino acids. CDR1 is SGHDT, CDR2 YYEEEE, per germline. Trimming took 1 base from V and 1 from J, leaving 23 bases between them. As DNA, the CDR3 is TGTGCCAGCAGCTTGCCAGGGGACCCCAGGAGGGGGAAGAACACTGAAGCTTTCTTT. This codes for CASSLPGDPRRGKNTEAFF. The whole variable domain, filled in from reference TRBV5-6 and TRBJ1-1, reads DAGVTQSPTHLIKTRGQQVTLRCSPKSGHDTVSWYQQALGQGPQFIFQYYEEEERQRGNFPDRFSGHQFPNYSSELNVNALLLGDSALYLCASSLPGDPRRGKNTEAFFGQGTRLTVV.